Below, one T cell receptor beta chain is given with its context. V was clipped by 6 bases and J by 4 bases; unmatched bases: 9. The CDR3 has 15 residues. Germline-derived CDR1 and CDR2 are LGHNA and YSLEER. The table came from immunoSEQ multiplex PCR; TCRdb's copy has only in-frame clones and leaves some out. The sample consists of approximately 250,000 clones, around 90% of them appearing once. The data were taken from a study of blood T cell repertoires in COVID-19. On the study more broadly: Cohort 3 recovery required two negative PCRs, clearance, or symptom resolution. Samples of COVID-19 (acute and convalescent) were obtained from the United States, Italy and Spain. In each case, the material was cDNA or gDNA derived from T cells, B-cell-depleted T cells, or PBMCs.

J is TRBJ2-3 and V is TRBV4-3, with 8 bases fitting TRBD2. This receptor was obtained from a woman between 55 and 75 years old in a cohort exposed to, infected with or recovered from COVID-19 (not recorded which). Material: PBMCs or T cells enriched from blood (not recorded which). CDR3 in amino acids: CASSSSGSVADTQYF. For the CDR3, the DNA is TGCGCCAGCAGTTCCAGCGGGAGTGTGGCAGATACGCAGTATTTT.